A selection of T cell receptor beta chains follows, all from one sample in a study of T-cell memory formation after mild COVID-19. TCRdb reprocessed the 5' RACE reads with MiXCR, giving one entry per CDR3 protein. The sample has more than 100,000 distinct CDR3 sequences, about 6% seen once. The material sequenced was PBMCs or a T cell subset sorted from them (not recorded which). All receptors derive from an adult woman who had mild COVID-19 (a few samples of this study predate the infection). Cell type and time point are not known. CDR3s include the opening cysteine and the closing phenylalanine or tryptophan. The D gene is left open where the match is weak. Clone size appears in some rows only: once, few, many, or a class for an expanded clone.

V	D	size	J	DNA	CDR3
TRBV29-1	.	few	TRBJ1-1	TGCAGCGTTGTCGGGGTGAACACTGAAGCTTTCTTT	CSVVGVNTEAFF
TRBV7-2	.	.	TRBJ2-1	TGTGCCAGCAGCTTGGACTGGGTTGGTGAGCAGTTCTTC	CASSLDWVGEQFF
TRBV30	.	few	TRBJ1-5	TGTGCCTGGAGCCCCAGAGGGTGGGGCCCCTCCTATAGCAATCAGCCCCAGCATTTT	CAWSPRGWGPSYSNQPQHF
TRBV12-3/TRBV12-4	.	.	TRBJ1-1	TGTGCCAGCAGTTTAGCCAGTAACACTGAAGCTTTATTT	CASSLASNTEALF
TRBV7-9	.	few	TRBJ1-2	TGTGCCAGCAGCTTACCGACCCGCGGGGGGATTTCGGGAGGCTACACCTTC	CASSLPTRGGISGGYTF
TRBV5-1	TRBD1	many	TRBJ1-1	TGCGCCAGCAGCTTTTCGGCCAGGACAGGGGCCCGCTTT	CASSFSARTGARF
TRBV9	TRBD1	many	TRBJ2-3	TGTGCCAGCAGCGGAACAGGGGGCTGGAGCACAGATACGCAGTATTTT	CASSGTGGWSTDTQYF
TRBV5-1	TRBD1	many	TRBJ1-2	TGCGCCAGCAGCCCAAGACAGGGACCCGGCTACACCTTC	CASSPRQGPGYTF
TRBV7-9	.	few	TRBJ1-4	TGTGCCAGCAGCTTAGGCTCACTTGCAACTAATGAAAAACTGTTTTTT	CASSLGSLATNEKLFF
TRBV12-3/TRBV12-4	.	few	TRBJ2-7	TGTGCCAGCAGTTTTCTTGGCAGACCTTCGGATCAGTACTTC	CASSFLGRPSDQYF
TRBV20-1	TRBD2	many	TRBJ2-5	TGCAGTGCTAGAGACCAAAGAATCCATGGACTAGCGGGAACGAAGACCCAGTACTTC	CSARDQRIHGLAGTKTQYF
TRBV7-2	.	.	TRBJ2-1	TGTGCCAGCAGCCAAATGAAGACACTGACCTACAATGAGCAGTTCTTC	CASSQMKTLTYNEQFF
TRBV2	.	.	TRBJ2-7	TGTGCCAGCAGCGAGGACACCGCCTCCTACGAGCAGTACTTC	CASSEDTASYEQYF
TRBV20-1	.	many	TRBJ1-1	TGCAGTGCTAGAGAGCAAGGGGGACACACTGAAGCTTTCTTT	CSAREQGGHTEAFF
TRBV7-7	.	few	TRBJ2-2	TGTGCTAGCAGCTTAATGGACACCGCGAACACCGGGGAGCTGTTTTTT	CASSLMDTANTGELFF
TRBV5-1	.	many	TRBJ2-2	TGCGCCAGCAGCTTGGGCTGGACACGGGAAACCGGGGAGCTGTTTTTT	CASSLGWTRETGELFF
TRBV11-2	.	many	TRBJ2-5	TGTGCCAGCAGCCCCCGGCGAGAGACCCAGTACTTC	CASSPRRETQYF
TRBV14	.	.	TRBJ2-1	TGTGCCAGCAGCCCGACCCGGTCTGAGCAGTTCTTC	CASSPTRSEQFF
TRBV3-1	.	many	TRBJ2-5	TGTGCCAGCAGCCAAGGTACCCAAAACTTGGGAGAGACCCAGTACTTC	CASSQGTQNLGETQYF
TRBV5-1	TRBD2	.	TRBJ2-1	TGCGCCAGCAGCTTGGCGCCTAGCGGGGGGGATATCAACAATGAGCAGTTCTTC	CASSLAPSGGDINNEQFF
TRBV7-2	.	many	TRBJ1-2	TGTGCCAGCAGCTTAGTCCTGTGGGGGGGCCGTAACTATGGCTACACCTTC	CASSLVLWGGRNYGYTF
TRBV6-5	TRBD1	many	TRBJ2-7	TGTGCCAGCAGGCCGGGACAGGCCTCCTACGAGCAGTACTTC	CASRPGQASYEQYF
TRBV19	TRBD1	many	TRBJ1-1	TGTGCCAGTAGTACCAAGGACAGGGGGCGAGGGATGAACACTGAAGCTTTCTTT	CASSTKDRGRGMNTEAFF
TRBV7-2	TRBD1	.	TRBJ1-1	TGTGCCAGCAGCTTCGGACAGGGAGAGACTGAAGCTTTCTTT	CASSFGQGETEAFF
TRBV7-2	.	many	TRBJ1-6	TGTGCCAGCAGCTTAAGCGGCAGCCAGAATTCACCCCTCCACTTT	CASSLSGSQNSPLHF
TRBV25-1	.	.	TRBJ1-2	TGTGCCAGCAGTGAATCTTATAACTATGGCTACACCTTC	CASSESYNYGYTF
TRBV12-3/TRBV12-4	.	.	TRBJ1-2	TGTGCCAGCAGTTTCCCGGGGAAGGGCTACACCTTC	CASSFPGKGYTF
TRBV24-1	TRBD1	.	TRBJ2-1	TGTGCCACCAGTGATCCAAGGACAGGGGAAGCGGCCGGGCAGTTCTTC	CATSDPRTGEAAGQFF
TRBV4-1	.	.	TRBJ2-4	TGCGCCAGCAGCCAAGTAGCAGTAGCCAAAAACATTCAGTACTTC	CASSQVAVAKNIQYF
TRBV7-9	.	few	TRBJ2-5	TGTGCCAGCAGCCCCAGAGGGCCGGAGACCCAGTACTTC	CASSPRGPETQYF
TRBV6-2/TRBV6-3	TRBD1	many	TRBJ2-7	TGTGCCAGCAGGACAGGGGGCCACGAGCAGTACTTC	CASRTGGHEQYF
TRBV11-2	TRBD1	few	TRBJ1-4	TGTGCCAGCAGCTTCCTACAGGGGGCTGTTAATGAAAAACTGTTTTTT	CASSFLQGAVNEKLFF
TRBV3-1	.	few	TRBJ2-1	TGTGCCAGCAGCCAAGCGGCTGAGCAGTTCTTC	CASSQAAEQFF
TRBV7-9	TRBD1	many	TRBJ2-5	TGTGCCAGCAGCTTAGGCCCCCGGACAGGGGGCCGAGAGACCCAGTACTTC	CASSLGPRTGGRETQYF
TRBV7-3	TRBD1	many	TRBJ2-7	TGTGCCAGCAGCTTCACCGGGACAGGGGACTACGAGCAGTACTTC	CASSFTGTGDYEQYF
TRBV7-7	TRBD2	many	TRBJ2-1	TGTGCCAGCAGCTTAGGCGGGGGGCTGGGTGAGCAGTTCTTC	CASSLGGGLGEQFF
TRBV7-9	TRBD1	few	TRBJ1-1	TGTGCCAGCAGCTTAGGGGACAGGGATTGGACTGAAGCTTTCTTT	CASSLGDRDWTEAFF
TRBV7-3	.	.	TRBJ2-3	TGTGCCAGCAGCTTATCTCGGAGGGATACGCAGTATTTT	CASSLSRRDTQYF
TRBV20-1	.	.	TRBJ1-3	TGCAGTGCTAGAGATACGGGGGACGCTGGAAACACCATATATTTT	CSARDTGDAGNTIYF
TRBV30	TRBD1	.	TRBJ2-7	TGTGCCTGGAGGACGACAGGGAGTAACTCCTACGAGCAGTACTTC	CAWRTTGSNSYEQYF
TRBV5-1	.	few	TRBJ2-5	TGCGCCAGCAGCTTACAACGGGAGTTAGAGACCCAGTACTTC	CASSLQRELETQYF
TRBV5-1	.	many	TRBJ2-7	TGCGCCAGCAGCCCCGATGCCCAGGCCTCCTACGAGCAGTACTTC	CASSPDAQASYEQYF
TRBV5-1	.	many	TRBJ2-5	TGCGCCAGCAGCTTGTCGAGGGTAGAAGAGACCCAGTACTTC	CASSLSRVEETQYF